This TCR beta chain was found in a study of regulatory T cells in long-lasting Graves disease. Study-level information: By definition, persistent Graves' disease involved antithyroid drugs for over 5 years alongside positive TSH receptor antibodies.

Libraries of TCR beta came from iRepertoire HTBI primers plus Arm-PCR of CDR3 regions. MiXCR was run by TCRdb on the multiplex PCR reads, yielding one entry per CDR3 protein. The sample lists roughly 450,000 distinct CDR3 sequences, roughly 23% occurring once. Documented time point: persistent/refractory GD, antithyroid drugs over 5 years with positive TRAb. Making the TCR library involved RNA that had been extracted from PBMCs. Under American Thyroid Association guidelines, Graves' disease was diagnosed. Trimming took 4 bases from V and 6 from J; bases not matched to a gene: 10. The CDR3 is 14 residues long. Germline CDR1 SGHRS, CDR2 YFSETQ. This clonotype was counted many times. Its specificity is unknown. Study-level results: Preferential use of TRBV28, TRBJ1-2 and TRBJ2-5 was seen in persistent disease. Analyses excluded thyroid tissue, covering peripheral blood alone.

The sequence was collected from a female donor with Graves disease. The rearrangement links TRBV5-1 to TRBJ2-7, with 7 bases fitting TRBD1. Sequenced material: peripheral blood mononuclear cells (PBMCs), taken when the disease was refractory, from a patient treated with antithyroid drugs. CDR3 region: CASSRGQLESEQYF. The DNA of the CDR3 is TGCGCCAGCAGCCGGGGACAGCTTGAAAGCGAGCAGTACTTC.